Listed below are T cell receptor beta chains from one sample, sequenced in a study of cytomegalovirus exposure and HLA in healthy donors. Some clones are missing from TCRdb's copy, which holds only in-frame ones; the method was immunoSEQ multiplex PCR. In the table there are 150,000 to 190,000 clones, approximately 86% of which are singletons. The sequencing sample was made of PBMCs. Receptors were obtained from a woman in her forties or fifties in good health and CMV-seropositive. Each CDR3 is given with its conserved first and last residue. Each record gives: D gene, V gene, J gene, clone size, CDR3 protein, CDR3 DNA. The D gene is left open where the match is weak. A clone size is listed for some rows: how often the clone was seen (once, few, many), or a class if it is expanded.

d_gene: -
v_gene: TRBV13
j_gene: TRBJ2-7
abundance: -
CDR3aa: CASSLGDGTYEQYF
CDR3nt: TGTGCCAGCAGCTTAGGGGACGGGACCTACGAGCAGTACTTC

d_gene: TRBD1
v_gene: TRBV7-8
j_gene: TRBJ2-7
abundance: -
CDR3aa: CASSSRRDRGYEQYF
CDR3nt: TGTGCCAGCAGCTCCCGCCGGGACAGGGGCTACGAGCAGTACTTC

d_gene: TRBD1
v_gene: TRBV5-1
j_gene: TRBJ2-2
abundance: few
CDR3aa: CASSLAPTGAYGELFF
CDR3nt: TGCGCCAGCAGCTTGGCCCCGACAGGGGCATACGGGGAGCTGTTTTTT

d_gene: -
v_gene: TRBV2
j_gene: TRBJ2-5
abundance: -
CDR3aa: CASSEAYGGLQETQYF
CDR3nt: TGTGCCAGCAGTGAAGCTTATGGGGGCCTCCAAGAGACCCAGTACTTC

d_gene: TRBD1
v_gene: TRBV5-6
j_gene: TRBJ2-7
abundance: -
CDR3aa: CASSSDRRLPYEQYF
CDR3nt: TGTGCCAGCAGCTCGGACAGGCGGCTCCCCTACGAGCAGTACTTC

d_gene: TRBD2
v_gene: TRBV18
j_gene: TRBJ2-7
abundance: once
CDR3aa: CASSRAGVYEQYF
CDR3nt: TGTGCCAGCTCACGGGCGGGGGTCTACGAGCAGTACTTC

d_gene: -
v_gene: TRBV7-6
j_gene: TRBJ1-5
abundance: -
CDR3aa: CASSLSDSPNQPQHF
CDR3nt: TGTGCCAGCAGCCTGTCCGACAGCCCCAATCAGCCCCAGCATTTT

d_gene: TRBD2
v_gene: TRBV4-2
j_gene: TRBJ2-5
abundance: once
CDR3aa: CASSQDRGGGSQETQYF
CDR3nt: TGTGCCAGCAGCCAAGATCGCGGGGGGGGGTCCCAAGAGACCCAGTACTTC

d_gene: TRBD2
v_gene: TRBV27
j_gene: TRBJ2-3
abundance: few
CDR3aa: CASSPGLAVTDTQYF
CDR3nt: TGTGCCAGCAGTCCAGGACTAGCGGTCACAGATACGCAGTATTTT

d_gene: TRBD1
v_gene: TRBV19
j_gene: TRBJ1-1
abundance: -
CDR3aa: CASSIVRTGGPEAFF
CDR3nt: TGTGCCAGTAGTATAGTTAGAACAGGGGGCCCTGAAGCTTTCTTT

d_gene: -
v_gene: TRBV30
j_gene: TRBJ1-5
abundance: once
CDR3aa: CAWSPRGKVQPQHF
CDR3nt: TGTGCCTGGAGCCCCAGAGGGAAAGTACAGCCCCAGCATTTT

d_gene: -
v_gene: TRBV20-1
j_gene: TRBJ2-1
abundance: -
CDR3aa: CSASRGDEQFF
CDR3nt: TGCAGTGCTAGTCGGGGAGATGAGCAGTTCTTC

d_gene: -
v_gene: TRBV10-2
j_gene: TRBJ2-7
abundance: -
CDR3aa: CATWEGTGNEQYF
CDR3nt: TGCGCCACCTGGGAGGGAACAGGGAACGAGCAGTACTTC

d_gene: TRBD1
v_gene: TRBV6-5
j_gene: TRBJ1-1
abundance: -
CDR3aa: CASRGTGGNTEAFF
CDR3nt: TGTGCCAGCAGGGGGACAGGGGGAAACACTGAAGCTTTCTTT

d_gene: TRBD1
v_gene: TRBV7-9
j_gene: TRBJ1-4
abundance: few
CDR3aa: CASSPPGQANEKLFF
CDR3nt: TGTGCCAGCAGCCCTCCGGGACAGGCTAATGAAAAACTGTTTTTT

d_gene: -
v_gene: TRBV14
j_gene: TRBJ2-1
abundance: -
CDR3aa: CASSQTSPQWFSSYNEQFF
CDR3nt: TGTGCCAGCAGCCAAACATCCCCCCAGTGGTTCAGCTCCTACAATGAGCAGTTCTTC

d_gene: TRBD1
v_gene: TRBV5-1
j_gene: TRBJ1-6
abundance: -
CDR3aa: CASTLRDSENSPLHF
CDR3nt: TGCGCCAGCACCCTCCGGGACAGTGAAAATTCACCCCTCCACTTT

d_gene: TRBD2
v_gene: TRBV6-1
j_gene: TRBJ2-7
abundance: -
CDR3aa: CASSETSGGAPKQYF
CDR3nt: TGTGCCAGCAGTGAAACTAGCGGGGGGGCCCCCAAGCAGTACTTC

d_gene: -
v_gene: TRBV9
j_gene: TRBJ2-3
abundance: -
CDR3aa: CASSVEEGPSDTQYF
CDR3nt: TGTGCCAGCAGCGTAGAGGAGGGGCCCTCAGATACGCAGTATTTT

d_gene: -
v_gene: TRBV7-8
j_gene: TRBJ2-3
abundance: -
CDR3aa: CASSRWWGERDTQYF
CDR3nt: TGTGCCAGCAGCCGCTGGTGGGGGGAGAGAGATACGCAGTATTTT

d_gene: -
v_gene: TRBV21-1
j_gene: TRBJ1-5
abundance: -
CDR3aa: CASSKWGQGRGSNQPQHF
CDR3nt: TGTGCCAGCAGCAAATGGGGACAGGGGAGAGGGAGCAATCAGCCCCAGCATTTT

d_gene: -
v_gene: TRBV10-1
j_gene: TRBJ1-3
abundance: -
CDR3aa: CASSDSLSGNTIYF
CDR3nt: TGCGCCAGCTCGGACAGCCTCTCTGGAAACACCATATATTTT

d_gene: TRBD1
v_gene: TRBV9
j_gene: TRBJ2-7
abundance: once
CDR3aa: CASSVGLGTGLLSEQYF
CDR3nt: TGTGCCAGCAGCGTAGGCCTTGGGACAGGGCTTTTAAGCGAGCAGTACTTC

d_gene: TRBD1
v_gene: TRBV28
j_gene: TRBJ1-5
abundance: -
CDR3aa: CASSLEGAGNQPQHF
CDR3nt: TGTGCCAGCAGTTTAGAGGGGGCGGGCAATCAGCCCCAGCATTTT

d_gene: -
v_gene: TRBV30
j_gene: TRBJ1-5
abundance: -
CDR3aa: CAWSVRGLSNQPQHF
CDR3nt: TGTGCCTGGAGTGTACGTGGGCTTAGCAATCAGCCCCAGCATTTT

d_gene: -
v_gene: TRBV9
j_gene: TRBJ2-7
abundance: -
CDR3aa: CASSEGSSAGYEQYF
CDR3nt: TGTGCCAGCAGCGAAGGCAGCTCAGCGGGCTACGAGCAGTACTTC

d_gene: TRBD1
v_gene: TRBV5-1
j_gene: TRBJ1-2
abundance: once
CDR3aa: CASSLGMRGRGDTF
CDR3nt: TGCGCCAGCAGCTTGGGTATGAGGGGGCGGGGGGACACCTTC

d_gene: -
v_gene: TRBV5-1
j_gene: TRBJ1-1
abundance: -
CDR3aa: CASSWGREVNTEAFF
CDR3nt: TGCGCCAGCAGCTGGGGACGGGAGGTGAACACTGAAGCTTTCTTT

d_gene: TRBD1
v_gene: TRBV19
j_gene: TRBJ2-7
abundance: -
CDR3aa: CASSDRGYEQYF
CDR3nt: TGTGCCAGTAGTGACAGGGGCTACGAGCAGTACTTC

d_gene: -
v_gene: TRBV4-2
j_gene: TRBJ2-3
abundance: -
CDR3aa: CASSQDVLSWTQYF
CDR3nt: TGTGCCAGCAGCCAAGACGTCCTTAGTTGGACGCAGTATTTT

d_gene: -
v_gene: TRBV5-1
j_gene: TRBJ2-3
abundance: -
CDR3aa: CASSLGLTVSTDTQYF
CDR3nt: TGCGCCAGCAGCTTGGGACTAACCGTAAGCACAGATACGCAGTATTTT

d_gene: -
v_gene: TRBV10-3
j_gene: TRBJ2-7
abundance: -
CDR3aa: CAITPGSIEYF
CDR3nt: TGTGCCATCACCCCTGGCAGTATTGAGTACTTC

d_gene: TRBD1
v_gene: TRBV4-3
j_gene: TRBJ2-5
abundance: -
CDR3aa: CASSQGTGPRQTQYF
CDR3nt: TGCGCCAGCAGCCAAGGGACAGGGCCTAGGCAGACCCAGTACTTC

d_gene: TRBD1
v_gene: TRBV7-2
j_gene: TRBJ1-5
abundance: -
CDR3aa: CASSPDRGLNQPQHF
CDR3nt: TGTGCCAGCAGCCCGGACAGGGGACTAAATCAGCCCCAGCATTTT

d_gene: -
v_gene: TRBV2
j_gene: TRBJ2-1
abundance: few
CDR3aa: CASTRGLADNEQFF
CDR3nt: TGTGCCAGCACCAGGGGGCTAGCGGACAATGAGCAGTTCTTC

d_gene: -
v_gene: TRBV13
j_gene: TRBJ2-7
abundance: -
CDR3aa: CASSLGRGEQYF
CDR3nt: TGTGCCAGCAGCTTAGGACGAGGCGAGCAGTACTTC

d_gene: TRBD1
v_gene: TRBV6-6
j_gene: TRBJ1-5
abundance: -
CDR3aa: CASTFRGQEQPQHF
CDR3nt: TGTGCCAGCACCTTCAGGGGGCAAGAGCAGCCCCAGCATTTT

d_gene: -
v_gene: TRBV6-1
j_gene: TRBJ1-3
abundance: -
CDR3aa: CAATGSSGNTIYF
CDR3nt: TGTGCCGCCACAGGGAGCTCTGGAAACACCATATATTTT

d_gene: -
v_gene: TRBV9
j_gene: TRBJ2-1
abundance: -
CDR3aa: CASSGRVGNEQFF
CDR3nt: TGTGCCAGCAGCGGCAGGGTTGGCAATGAGCAGTTCTTC

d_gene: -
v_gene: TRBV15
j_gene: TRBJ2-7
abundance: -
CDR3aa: CATSTETGSYEQYF
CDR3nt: TGTGCCACCAGCACAGAAACGGGGTCCTACGAGCAGTACTTC

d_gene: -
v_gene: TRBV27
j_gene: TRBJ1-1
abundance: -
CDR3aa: CASSSPTGGTEAFF
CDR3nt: TGTGCCAGCAGTTCGCCTACGGGGGGCACTGAAGCTTTCTTT

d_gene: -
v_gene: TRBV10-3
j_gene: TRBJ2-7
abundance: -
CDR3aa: CAIRATADEQYF
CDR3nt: TGTGCCATCAGGGCTACAGCTGACGAGCAGTACTTC